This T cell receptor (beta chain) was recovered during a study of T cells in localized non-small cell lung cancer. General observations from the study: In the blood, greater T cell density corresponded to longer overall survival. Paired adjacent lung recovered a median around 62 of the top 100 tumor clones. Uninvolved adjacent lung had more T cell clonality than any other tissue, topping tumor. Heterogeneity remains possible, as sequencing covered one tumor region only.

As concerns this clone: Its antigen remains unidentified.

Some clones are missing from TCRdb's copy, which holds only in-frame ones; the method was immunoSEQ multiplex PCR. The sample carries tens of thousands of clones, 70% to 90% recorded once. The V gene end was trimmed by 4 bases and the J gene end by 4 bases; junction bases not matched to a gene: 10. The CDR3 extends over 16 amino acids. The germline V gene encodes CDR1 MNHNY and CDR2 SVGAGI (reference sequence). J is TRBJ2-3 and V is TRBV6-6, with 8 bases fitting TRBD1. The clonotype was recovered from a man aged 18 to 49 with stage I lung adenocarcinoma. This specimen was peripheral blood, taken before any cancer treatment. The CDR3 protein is CASSSGQGLYSDTQYF. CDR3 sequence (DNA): TGTGCCAGCAGTTCTGGACAGGGTTTGTACTCAGATACGCAGTATTTT.